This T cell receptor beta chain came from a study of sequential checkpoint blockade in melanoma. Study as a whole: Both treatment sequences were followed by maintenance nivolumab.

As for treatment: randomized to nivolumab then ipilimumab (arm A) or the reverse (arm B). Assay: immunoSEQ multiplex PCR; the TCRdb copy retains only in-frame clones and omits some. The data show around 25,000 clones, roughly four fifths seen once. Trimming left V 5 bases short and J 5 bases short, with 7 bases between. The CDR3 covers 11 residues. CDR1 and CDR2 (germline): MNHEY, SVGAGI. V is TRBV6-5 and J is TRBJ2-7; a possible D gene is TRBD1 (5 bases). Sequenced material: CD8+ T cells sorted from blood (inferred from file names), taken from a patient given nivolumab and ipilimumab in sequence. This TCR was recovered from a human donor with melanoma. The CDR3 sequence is CASSRQHEQYF. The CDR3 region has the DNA TGTGCCAGCAGTCGACAGCACGAGCAGTACTTC.